What follows describes a single T cell receptor beta chain. Its antigen is not known. Every TCR beta cDNA library bore unique molecular identifiers. One entry per CDR3 protein, called by TCRdb with MiXCR from the PCR reads. The repertoire holds under 200,000 distinct CDR3 sequences, with about 36% as singletons. This specimen belongs to a study of post-analysis software for immune sequencing data. Study observations and caveats: Those with multiple sclerosis, the patient group, showed significantly lower normalized Chao1 diversity than controls.

This sequence was found in a girl between 10 and 17 years old with multiple sclerosis. Specimen: blood, collected after autologous hematopoietic stem cell transplantation.

The CDR3 spells CASGFGQGLNTEAFF. CDR3 sequence (DNA): TGTGCTAGTGGTTTTGGACAGGGGCTGAACACTGAAGCTTTCTTT. The gene calls are TRBV12-5 and TRBJ1-1; 9 bases map to TRBD1. Germline-derived CDR1 and CDR2 are LGHNT and FRNRAP. V dropped 3 bases and J dropped 0; count of bases not matched to a gene: 2. The CDR3 consists of 15 residues.